This T cell receptor beta chain was sequenced during a study of T cell changes during pregnancy in multiple sclerosis. Sequenced by immunoSEQ multiplex PCR; TCRdb stores in-frame clones only, minus some. The data show 95,000 to 100,000 clones, about 91% seen once. This CDR3 contains 13 residues. The V and J ends lost 3 bases and 5 bases respectively, with 10 bases between them. Germline CDR1 is MDHEN and CDR2 is SYDVKM. The clonotype originates from a female donor with multiple sclerosis, enrolled in a pregnancy study. This sample comprised peripheral blood, obtained in the second trimester of pregnancy. This chain links TRBV28 with TRBJ1-1, with D uncertain. CDR3 sequence reads: CASSFMMRTEAFF. In nucleotides, the CDR3 is TGTGCCAGCAGTTTTATGATGCGGACTGAAGCTTTCTTT.